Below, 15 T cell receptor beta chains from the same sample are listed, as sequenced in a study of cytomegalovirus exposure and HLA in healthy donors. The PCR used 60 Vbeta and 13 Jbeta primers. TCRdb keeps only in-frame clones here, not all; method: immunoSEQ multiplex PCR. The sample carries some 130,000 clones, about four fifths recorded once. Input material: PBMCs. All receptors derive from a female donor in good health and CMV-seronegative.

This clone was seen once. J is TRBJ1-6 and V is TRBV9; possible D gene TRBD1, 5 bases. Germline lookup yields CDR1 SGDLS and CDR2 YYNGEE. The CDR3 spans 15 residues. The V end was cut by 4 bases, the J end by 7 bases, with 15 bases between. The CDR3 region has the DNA TGTGCCAGCAGCCCTCAGGCGGGGCGGAATTCACCCCTCCACTTT. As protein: CASSPQAGRNSPLHF.

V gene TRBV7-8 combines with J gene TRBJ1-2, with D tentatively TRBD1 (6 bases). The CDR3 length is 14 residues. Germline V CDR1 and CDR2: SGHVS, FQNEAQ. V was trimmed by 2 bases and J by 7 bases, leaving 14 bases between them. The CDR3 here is CASSLLRGQGGYTF. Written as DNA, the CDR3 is TGTGCCAGCAGCTTACTGCGGGGGCAGGGTGGCTACACCTTC.

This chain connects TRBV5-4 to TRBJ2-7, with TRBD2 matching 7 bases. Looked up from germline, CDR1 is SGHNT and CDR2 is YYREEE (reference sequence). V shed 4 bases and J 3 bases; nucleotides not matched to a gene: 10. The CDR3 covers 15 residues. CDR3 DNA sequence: TGTGCCAGCAGCCCGGGGAGGGTTACCCGCTACGAGCAGTACTTC. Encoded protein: CASSPGRVTRYEQYF.

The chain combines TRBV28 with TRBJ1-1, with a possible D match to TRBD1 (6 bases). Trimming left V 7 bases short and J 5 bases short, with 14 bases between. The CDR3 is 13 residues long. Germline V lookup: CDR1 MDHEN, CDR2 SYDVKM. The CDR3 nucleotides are TGTGCCAGCATTAACAGGGTTAGGACTGAAGCTTTCTTT. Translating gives CASINRVRTEAFF.

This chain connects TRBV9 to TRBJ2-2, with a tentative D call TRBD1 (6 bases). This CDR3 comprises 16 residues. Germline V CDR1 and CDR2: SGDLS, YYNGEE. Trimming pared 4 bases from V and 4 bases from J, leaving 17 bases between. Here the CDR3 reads CASSIRQDRVTGELFF. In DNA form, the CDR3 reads TGTGCCAGCAGCATTCGACAGGATCGGGTCACCGGGGAGCTGTTTTTT.

CDR3 loop: CASSLARRGETQYF. The CDR3 DNA is TGTGCCAGCAGCTTGGCCCGGAGGGGAGAGACCCAGTACTTC. The chain combines TRBV5-4 with TRBJ2-5, with TRBD2 as a possible D gene (6 bases). CDR1 is SGHNT, CDR2 YYREEE, per germline (reference sequence). V was clipped by 0 bases and J by 4 bases, with 10 bases between them. The CDR3 is 14 residues long.

DNA for the CDR3: TGTGCCAGCAGCCCAGTCAGAGGTTACGAGCAGTACTTC. Translation: CASSPVRGYEQYF. The chain is built from TRBV11-2 and TRBJ2-7; no clear D gene. The CDR3 is 13 residues long. The V and J ends lost 5 bases and 4 bases respectively, with 12 bases between them. Germline V gene sequence: CDR1 SGHAT, CDR2 FQNNGV.

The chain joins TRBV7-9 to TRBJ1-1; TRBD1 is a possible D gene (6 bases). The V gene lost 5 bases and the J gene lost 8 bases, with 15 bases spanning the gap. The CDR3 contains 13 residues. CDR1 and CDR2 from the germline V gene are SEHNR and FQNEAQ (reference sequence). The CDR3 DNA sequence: TGTGCCAGCAGCATACAGGGCGGGGGAGAAGCTTTCTTT. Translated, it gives CASSIQGGGEAFF.

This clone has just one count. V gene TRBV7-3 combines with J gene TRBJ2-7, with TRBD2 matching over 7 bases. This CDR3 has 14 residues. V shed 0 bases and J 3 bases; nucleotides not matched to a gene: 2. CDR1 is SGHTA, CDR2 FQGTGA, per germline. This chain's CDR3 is CASSLTGGNYEQYF. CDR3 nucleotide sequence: TGTGCCAGCAGCTTAACCGGGGGGAACTACGAGCAGTACTTC.

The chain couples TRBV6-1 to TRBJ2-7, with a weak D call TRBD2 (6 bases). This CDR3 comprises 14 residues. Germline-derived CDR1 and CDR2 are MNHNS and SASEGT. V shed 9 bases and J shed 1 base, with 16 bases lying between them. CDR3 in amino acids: CASSPREISYEQYF. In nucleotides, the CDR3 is TGTGCCAGTAGTCCCCGGGAGATTTCCTACGAGCAGTACTTC.

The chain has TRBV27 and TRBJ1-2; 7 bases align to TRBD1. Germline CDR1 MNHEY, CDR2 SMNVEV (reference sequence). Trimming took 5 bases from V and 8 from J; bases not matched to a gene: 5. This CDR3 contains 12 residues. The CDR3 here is CASSPQQGGYTF. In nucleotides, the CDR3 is TGTGCCAGCAGTCCCCAACAGGGGGGCTACACCTTC.

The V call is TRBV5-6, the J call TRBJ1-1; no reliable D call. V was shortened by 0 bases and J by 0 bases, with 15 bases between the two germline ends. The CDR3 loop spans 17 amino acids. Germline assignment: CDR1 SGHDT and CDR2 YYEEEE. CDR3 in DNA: TGTGCCAGCAGCTTGGGCTGGGCCCGATACATGAACACTGAAGCTTTCTTT. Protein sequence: CASSLGWARYMNTEAFF.

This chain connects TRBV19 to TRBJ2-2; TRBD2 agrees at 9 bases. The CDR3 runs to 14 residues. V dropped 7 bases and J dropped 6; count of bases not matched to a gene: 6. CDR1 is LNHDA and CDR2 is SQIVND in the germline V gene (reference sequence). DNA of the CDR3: TGTGCCAGTAATCCGGTAGCGGGGGCCGGGGAGCTGTTTTTT. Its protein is CASNPVAGAGELFF. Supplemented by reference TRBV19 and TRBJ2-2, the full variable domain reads DGGITQSPKYLFRKEGQNVTLSCEQNLNHDAMYWYRQDPGQGLRLIYYSQIVNDFQKGDIAEGYSVSREKKESFPLTVTSAQKNPTAFYLCASNPVAGAGELFFGEGSRLTVL.

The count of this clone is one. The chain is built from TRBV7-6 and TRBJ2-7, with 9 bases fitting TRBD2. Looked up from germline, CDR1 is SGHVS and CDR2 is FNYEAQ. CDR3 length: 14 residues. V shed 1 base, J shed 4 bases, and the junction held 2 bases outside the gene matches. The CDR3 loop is CASSLEAGGYEQYF. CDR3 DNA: TGTGCCAGCAGCTTAGAAGCGGGGGGTTACGAGCAGTACTTC.

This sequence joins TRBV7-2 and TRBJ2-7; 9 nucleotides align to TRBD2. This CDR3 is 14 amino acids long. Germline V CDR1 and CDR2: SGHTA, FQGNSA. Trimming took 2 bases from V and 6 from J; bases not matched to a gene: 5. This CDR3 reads CASSLSLAGREQYF. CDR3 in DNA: TGTGCCAGCAGCTTAAGTCTAGCGGGACGCGAGCAGTACTTC.